Following are 30 T cell receptor beta chains from one sample sequenced in a study of T cell responses to AZD1222 COVID-19 vaccine (dated by TCRdb to the early 2020s). Library method: the immunoSEQ multiplex PCR assay. Not all clones reach the TCRdb copy of this immuneACCESS table, which keeps in-frame sequences only. Checked studies attribute under half of the gap to unresolved V genes and leave the rest unexplained. Within this sample are over 80,000 clones, with roughly nine tenths of them counted one time only. In total, the top ten clones hold just over 8% of the sample. What this sample's time point label stands for: about 28 days (+/-7) after the second vaccine dose. Sequencing used peripheral blood, obtained 28 days after the second AZD1222 dose. The source is an adult who received the AZD1222 COVID-19 vaccine.

This clone showed up just a few times. This sequence joins TRBV28 and TRBJ1-5; no firm D call. CDR1 is MDHEN, CDR2 SYDVKM, per germline. The CDR3 is 14 amino acids. The V and J ends lost 2 bases and 0 bases respectively, with 5 bases between them. CDR3 sequence: CASSLEGSNQPQHF. In DNA, the CDR3 is TGTGCCAGCAGTTTAGAAGGTAGCAATCAGCCCCAGCATTTT.

The gene calls are TRBV7-8 and TRBJ2-3; no clear D. Deletions cut 5 bases from V and 4 bases from J, with 10 bases between. This CDR3 has 13 residues. CDR1 is SGHVS and CDR2 is FQNEAQ in the germline V gene. CDR3 DNA sequence: TGTGCCAGCAGCCTTATGGCGCCAGATACGCAGTATTTT. Its protein is CASSLMAPDTQYF.

The J gene is TRBJ2-1, the V gene TRBV4-2; 9 positions agree with TRBD2. V dropped 0 bases and J dropped 6; count of bases not matched to a gene: 12. The CDR3 extends over 18 amino acids. The germline gives CDR1 LGHNA, CDR2 YNFKEQ. CDR3 region: CASSQDGVAGVPSNEQFF. The DNA for the CDR3 is TGTGCCAGCAGCCAAGACGGGGTAGCGGGAGTCCCTTCCAATGAGCAGTTCTTC.

J is TRBJ1-1 and V is TRBV5-4; D remains ambiguous. Trimming left V 0 bases short and J 1 base short, with 7 bases between. The CDR3 totals 14 residues. Germline V CDR1 and CDR2: SGHNT, YYREEE (reference sequence). CDR3 protein: CASSLAGTNTEAFF. In DNA form, the CDR3 reads TGTGCCAGCAGCTTGGCCGGTACGAACACTGAAGCTTTCTTT.

The V gene is TRBV19, the J gene TRBJ2-3; TRBD1 is a possible D gene (5 bases). This CDR3 has 14 residues. Germline loops: CDR1 LNHDA, CDR2 SQIVND (reference sequence). The V and J ends lost 4 bases and 4 bases respectively, with 12 bases between them. CDR3 in DNA: TGTGCCAGTAGTAATCCCCAGGGCGCAGATACGCAGTATTTT. Protein product: CASSNPQGADTQYF.

This clone showed up just once. The chain is built from TRBV24-1 and TRBJ2-1; 14 nucleotides line up with TRBD2. The CDR3 is made up of 16 amino acids. The germline V gene encodes CDR1 KGHDR and CDR2 SFDVKD. V lost 0 bases and J lost 7; bases outside the gene matches: 1. Written as DNA, the CDR3 is TGTGCCACCAGTGATTTGGGGACTAGCGGGAGAAATGAGCAGTTCTTC. Translation gives CATSDLGTSGRNEQFF.

This chain uses TRBV5-1 with TRBJ2-4; D is possibly TRBD1 or TRBD2 (6 bases each). Germline V gene lookup returns CDR1 SGHRS and CDR2 YFSETQ. The CDR3 loop spans 17 amino acids. The V gene lost 4 bases and the J gene lost 0 bases, with 17 bases spanning the gap. In DNA form, the CDR3 reads TGCGCCAGCAGCGACTTGACTAGAGGGGGAGCCAAAAACATTCAGTACTTC. Amino acids: CASSDLTRGGAKNIQYF.

The genes are TRBV28 and TRBJ1-5; TRBD1 might be the D (6 bases). Looked up from germline, CDR1 is MDHEN and CDR2 is SYDVKM. V lost 0 bases, J lost 2 bases, and 11 bases lay in between. The CDR3 is made up of 16 amino acids. The CDR3 DNA follows: TGTGCCAGCAGTTTATGGGGGGGCTTAGGCAATCAGCCCCAGCATTTT. This translates into CASSLWGGLGNQPQHF.

The chain links TRBV10-3 to TRBJ1-5; D is unclear. Deletions cut 3 bases from V and 5 bases from J, with 8 bases between. The CDR3 covers 13 residues. Germline CDR1 is ENHRY and CDR2 is SYGVKD. CDR3 amino acids: CAISDRVDQPQHF. The CDR3 DNA sequence: TGTGCCATCAGTGATAGGGTTGATCAGCCCCAGCATTTT.

The chain uses TRBV7-2 and TRBJ2-6, with 8 bases that match TRBD1. Germline-derived CDR1 and CDR2 are SGHTA and FQGNSA. V was pared by 1 base and J by 0 bases, with 5 bases of the junction left unmatched. The CDR3 contains 18 residues. The CDR3, as DNA: TGTGCCAGCAGCTTAGTGGCAGGGGGCTTCTCTGGGGCCAACGTCCTGACTTTC. It codes for CASSLVAGGFSGANVLTF.

The V call is TRBV2, the J call TRBJ1-5; TRBD1 matches at 12 bases. V shed 2 bases and J 4 bases; nucleotides not matched to a gene: 12. CDR1 SNHLY and CDR2 FYNNEI come from the germline V gene. This CDR3 has 19 residues. The CDR3: CASSENGTGGSLGNQPQHF. The CDR3 nucleotides read TGTGCCAGCAGTGAAAACGGGACAGGGGGCTCTCTTGGGAATCAGCCCCAGCATTTT.

Only one count was recorded for this clone. V and J are TRBV4-3 and TRBJ2-5; D could derive from TRBD1 or TRBD2 (5 bases each). V was cut by 4 bases and J by 5 bases, with 17 bases left in between. Germline assignment: CDR1 LGHNA and CDR2 YSLEER. The CDR3 is 15 residues long. CDR3: CASSPGTVDGETQYF. The CDR3 DNA is TGCGCCAGCAGCCCGGGGACGGTTGACGGGGAGACCCAGTACTTC.

This chain links TRBV19 with TRBJ2-6, with 10 positions matching TRBD1. The germline V gene encodes CDR1 LNHDA and CDR2 SQIVND (reference sequence). The V gene end was trimmed by 0 bases and the J gene end by 2 bases; junction bases not matched to a gene: 10. CDR3 length equals 20 residues. In DNA form, the CDR3 reads TGTGCCAGTAGTATAGACGTTCCCGGGACAGGGGCCACTGGGGCCAACGTCCTGACTTTC. Encoded protein: CASSIDVPGTGATGANVLTF.

V gene TRBV5-6 combines with J gene TRBJ1-2; 8 nucleotides match TRBD1. Germline V gene data show CDR1 as SGHDT and CDR2 as YYEEEE. The CDR3 totals 16 residues. With 4 bases clipped from V and 8 bases from J, the junction kept 16 bases outside the gene matches. The CDR3 coding sequence is TGTGCCAGCAGCCTGATGATGGACAGGGAGATCGGCGGCTACACCTTC. Its protein is CASSLMMDREIGGYTF.

The chain couples TRBV15 to TRBJ2-1, with a weak D call TRBD2 (7 bases). The CDR3 consists of 16 residues. V was trimmed by 8 bases and J by 1 base, leaving 18 bases between them. CDR1 is LNHNV, CDR2 YYDKDF, per germline (reference sequence). This chain's CDR3 is CATQQGGGNSYNEQFF. CDR3 nucleotides: TGTGCCACCCAACAGGGCGGGGGAAATTCCTACAATGAGCAGTTCTTC.

The V and J genes are TRBV5-8 and TRBJ1-1, with D hard to call. The V gene lost 4 bases and the J gene lost 11 bases, with 15 bases spanning the gap. Germline CDR1 and CDR2: SGHTS and YDEGEE. The CDR3 runs to 12 residues. CDR3 loop: CASSPDLSQAFF. Written as DNA, the CDR3 is TGTGCCAGCAGCCCCGACCTTTCTCAGGCTTTCTTT.

The genes are TRBV28 and TRBJ1-5; D gene uncertain. Between the trimmed V and J ends, which lost 3 bases and 11 bases, there was a span of 14 bases. CDR1 is MDHEN, CDR2 SYDVKM, per germline. The length of the CDR3 is 13 residues. DNA for the CDR3: TGTGCCAGCAGTTTCGGGCACCTTCGGGCCCAGCATTTT. Translating it yields CASSFGHLRAQHF.

The V and J genes are TRBV3-1 (or the pseudogene TRBV3-2) and TRBJ1-5; D unclear. The CDR3 sequence is 12 residues long. The germline CDR1 and CDR2 sequences are LGHDT and YNNKEL (reference sequence). V was trimmed by 5 bases and J by 0 bases, leaving 2 bases between them. The CDR3 DNA sequence: TGTGCCAGCAGCAATAGCAATCAGCCCCAGCATTTT. Residues: CASSNSNQPQHF.

This clone occurred once. The chain has TRBV7-2 and TRBJ2-3; 9 bases are a match to TRBD2. V lost 4 bases and J lost 2; bases outside the gene matches: 4. The germline CDR1 and CDR2 sequences are SGHTA and FQGNSA. The CDR3 loop spans 15 amino acids. CDR3 nucleotides: TGTGCCAGCAGCTCGACTAGCGGATTCACAGATACGCAGTATTTT. It codes for CASSSTSGFTDTQYF.

This chain links TRBV7-2 with TRBJ2-1, with D possibly being TRBD1 (6 bases). The CDR3 is made up of 15 amino acids. Trimming removed 1 base at V and 8 bases at J, with 15 bases between. The germline CDR1 and CDR2 sequences are SGHTA and FQGNSA. As DNA, the CDR3 is TGTGCCAGCAGCTTAGAACAGGGAACTTACGATGAGCAGTTCTTC. Translating gives CASSLEQGTYDEQFF. Complete variable domain (other parts from reference TRBV7-2 and TRBJ2-1): GAGVSQSPSNKVTEKGKDVELRCDPISGHTALYWYRQSLGQGLEFLIYFQGNSAPDKSGLPSDRFSAERTGGSVSTLTIQRTQQEDSAVYLCASSLEQGTYDEQFFGPGTRLTVL.

The chain recombines TRBV27 with TRBJ1-2, with D perhaps TRBD1 (5 bases). Trimming took off 1 base at V and 4 bases at J, with 10 bases between the two ends. Germline values: CDR1 MNHEY, CDR2 SMNVEV (reference sequence). The CDR3 runs to 14 residues. CDR3: CASSLWGGSYGYTF. CDR3 DNA sequence: TGTGCCAGCAGTTTATGGGGGGGGAGCTATGGCTACACCTTC.

V and J are TRBV2 and TRBJ1-4, with TRBD1 identical over 7 bases. This CDR3 is built from 15 residues. In germline, CDR1 is SNHLY, CDR2 FYNNEI. After removal of 1 base from V and 17 bases from J, the junction contained 16 bases not matched to a gene. CDR3: CASSEGVRQGGLLFF. As DNA, the CDR3 is TGTGCCAGCAGTGAAGGTGTCCGACAGGGAGGACTCCTTTTTTTT.

The sample holds a few counts of this clone. The gene calls are TRBV5-1 and TRBJ1-3, with a weak D call TRBD1 (5 bases). Germline lookup yields CDR1 SGHRS and CDR2 YFSETQ. Trimming shortened V by 0 bases and J by 3 bases, and 13 bases separated the two germline ends. This CDR3 is 16 amino acids long. CDR3 protein: CASSLEQGLGGNTIYF. Here the CDR3 DNA reads TGCGCCAGCAGCTTGGAGCAGGGATTGGGTGGAAACACCATATATTTT.

In nucleotides, the CDR3 is TGTGCCAGCTCGCCGCTAGCGGATGAGCAGTTCTTC. Amino acid sequence: CASSPLADEQFF. The gene calls are TRBV18 and TRBJ2-1, with 7 positions matching TRBD2. The trim removed 6 bases at V and 8 bases at J, leaving 4 bases unmatched. CDR3 length: 12 residues. Germline CDR1 reads KGHSH; CDR2 reads LQKENI.

This chain connects TRBV19 to TRBJ1-2; D not resolved. V lost 7 bases and J 8 bases, leaving 20 bases between the germline ends. The CDR3 runs to 14 residues. The germline V gene encodes CDR1 LNHDA and CDR2 SQIVND (reference sequence). The CDR3 loop reads CASKLSDLTFGYTF. CDR3 coding DNA: TGTGCCAGTAAGCTATCGGACTTAACGTTCGGCTACACCTTC.

The V call is TRBV2, the J call TRBJ2-7, with a possible D match to TRBD1 (6 bases). The CDR3 runs to 14 residues. Trimming cost V 6 bases and J 2 bases, with 14 bases left between them. CDR1 and CDR2 from the germline V gene are SNHLY and FYNNEI. In DNA form, the CDR3 reads TGTGCCAGCAGGACGGACAGCGCGGCCTACGAGCAGTACTTC. It translates to CASRTDSAAYEQYF.

There are a few counts of this clone. This chain uses TRBV19 with TRBJ2-4; 8 nucleotides agree with TRBD2. There are 18 residues in the CDR3. Per germline, CDR1 LNHDA and CDR2 SQIVND (reference sequence). J lost 0 bases, V lost 3 bases, and 10 bases had no gene match. The CDR3 sequence: CASSIREGKPLAKNIQYF. CDR3 bases: TGTGCCAGTAGTATTCGGGAGGGGAAGCCACTAGCCAAAAACATTCAGTACTTC. The full variable domain, in which reference TRBV19 and TRBJ2-4 provide the parts outside the CDR3, is DGGITQSPKYLFRKEGQNVTLSCEQNLNHDAMYWYRQDPGQGLRLIYYSQIVNDFQKGDIAEGYSVSREKKESFPLTVTSAQKNPTAFYLCASSIREGKPLAKNIQYFGAGTRLSVL.

The chain is built from TRBV9 and TRBJ2-7; 8 nucleotides agree with TRBD1. The germline V gene encodes CDR1 SGDLS and CDR2 YYNGEE. The length of the CDR3 is 14 residues. Trimming removed 3 bases from V and 5 bases from J; junction bases left unmatched: 7. The CDR3 bases are TGTGCCAGCAGCGCGCAGGGGGCGTCCGACGAGCAGTACTTC. Translation: CASSAQGASDEQYF.

The chain uses TRBV5-4 and TRBJ2-1, with D possibly being TRBD2 (6 bases). Germline CDR1 is SGHNT and CDR2 is YYREEE (reference sequence). The CDR3 runs to 15 residues. The V gene lost 0 bases and the J gene lost 1 base, with 8 bases spanning the gap. The CDR3 sequence is CASSLDGRSYNEQFF. Written as DNA, the CDR3 is TGTGCCAGCAGCTTGGACGGGAGATCCTACAATGAGCAGTTCTTC.

J is TRBJ2-7 and V is TRBV4-1; D is undetermined. Trimming stripped 3 bases from V and 6 bases from J, with 12 bases between. Germline lookup yields CDR1 MGHRA and CDR2 YSYEKL. CDR3 length equals 13 residues. The CDR3 DNA is TGCGCCAGCAGCCACGCCCGGTTCGGCGAGCAGTACTTC. Its protein is CASSHARFGEQYF.